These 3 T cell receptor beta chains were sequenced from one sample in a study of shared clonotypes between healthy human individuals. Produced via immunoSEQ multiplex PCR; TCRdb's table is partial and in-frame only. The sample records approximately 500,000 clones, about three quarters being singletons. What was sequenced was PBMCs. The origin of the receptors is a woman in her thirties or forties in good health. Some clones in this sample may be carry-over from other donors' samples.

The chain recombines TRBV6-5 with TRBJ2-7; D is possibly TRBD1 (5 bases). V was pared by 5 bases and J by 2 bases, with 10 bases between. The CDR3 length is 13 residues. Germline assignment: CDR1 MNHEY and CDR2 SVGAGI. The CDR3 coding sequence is TGTGCCAGCAGTCCGACAGCCACCTACGAGCAGTACTTC. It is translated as CASSPTATYEQYF.

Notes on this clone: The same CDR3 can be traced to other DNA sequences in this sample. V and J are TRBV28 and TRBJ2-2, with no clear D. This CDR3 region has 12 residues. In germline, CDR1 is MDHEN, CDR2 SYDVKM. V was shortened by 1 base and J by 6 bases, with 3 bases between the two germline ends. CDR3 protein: CASSLLAGELFF. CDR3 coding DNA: TGTGCCAGCAGTTTATTGGCCGGGGAGCTGTTTTTT.

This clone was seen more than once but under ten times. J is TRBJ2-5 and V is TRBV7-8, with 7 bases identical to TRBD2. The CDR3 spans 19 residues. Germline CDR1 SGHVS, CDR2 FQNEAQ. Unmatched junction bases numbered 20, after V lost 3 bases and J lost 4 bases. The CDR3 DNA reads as TGTGCCAGCAGCTTTCTCAACTGGGTAGGGGAGGGCCGGGTAGAGACCCAGTACTTC. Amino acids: CASSFLNWVGEGRVETQYF.